This T cell receptor (beta chain) was recorded in a study of T cells after yellow fever vaccination. Study-level information: Preparation used SMART-Seq v4 Ultra Low Input for the low-cell-number fractions.

Study-wide findings and caveats: Though weaker, the secondary response peaked faster, on day 5 versus 15. A large majority of primary-vaccination clones showed up again after the booster (roughly 95% CD4, about 87% CD8).

The 5'RACE template-switching step produced TCR cDNA and added a universal primer site and UMIs. One entry per CDR3 protein results from TCRdb running MiXCR on the 5' RACE reads. Of almost 600,000 distinct CDR3 sequences in the sample, roughly 13% were seen once. The ends lost 8 bases at V and 6 bases at J; junction bases unmatched: 24. Germline loops: CDR1 ENHRY, CDR2 SYGVKD. This CDR3 has 19 amino acids. This clonotype was observed a handful of times. No antigen is known for it. This material consisted of PBMCs, taken on the day of the yellow fever booster vaccination. The sequence was obtained from a man aged 30 to 45 who received the YFV17D yellow fever vaccine. The V and J genes are TRBV10-3 and TRBJ2-7; 11 nucleotides match TRBD2. CDR3 in DNA: TGTGCCATCCCGGGGTCGGGACTAGCGGCATCTCTCCCGCCTGGCGAGCAGTACTTC. Encoded protein: CAIPGSGLAASLPPGEQYF.